A selection of T cell receptor beta chains follows, all from one sample in a study of Graves' ophthalmopathy and Graves' hyperthyroidism. TCRdb redid the calling of the multiplex PCR reads with MiXCR, one entry per CDR3 protein. The table records roughly 480,000 distinct CDR3 sequences, approximately 15% of them present only once. The sample was blood. Receptors were obtained from a woman in her twenties or thirties with Graves' ophthalmopathy. Each CDR3 is given with its conserved first and last residue. D genes are given only for firm matches.

cdr3_aa v_call d_call j_call
CVTRAGVGYEQYF TRBV28 . TRBJ2-7
CASSEGRQGGSLNYGYTF TRBV2 TRBD1 TRBJ1-2
CASSLSSSTYEQYF TRBV5-1 . TRBJ2-7
CASSQGSETQYF TRBV13 . TRBJ2-5
CASSLSGARNTEAFF TRBV5-5 . TRBJ1-1
CASSPYSTGIISYNSPLHF TRBV27 . TRBJ1-6
CASSATGGSGNQPQHF TRBV28 TRBD1 TRBJ1-5
CASSLSGRVNTGELFF TRBV28 TRBD2 TRBJ2-2
CASSSVAGTYTRELFF TRBV12-3/TRBV12-4 TRBD2 TRBJ2-2
CASSPLAGGLSEQFF TRBV5-1 TRBD2 TRBJ2-1
CAWRGNSENIQYF TRBV30 . TRBJ2-4
CATSREGRGEGYEQYF TRBV15 . TRBJ2-7
CASSYLEETQCF TRBV6-2/TRBV6-3 . TRBJ2-5
CASNMDRNTEAFF TRBV2 . TRBJ1-1
CARGKTSGIYEQYF TRBV12-5 TRBD2 TRBJ2-7